A single sample gave rise to the 31 T cell receptor beta chains below, sequenced in a study of CXCR3-negative and CXCR3-positive naive CD8 T cells. The study made its TRB cDNA libraries by 5' RACE, adding UMI labels. Reanalyzing the 5' RACE reads, TCRdb keeps one entry per CDR3 protein, without DNA. In total, the table holds 150,000 or so distinct CDR3 sequences. Sequencing was performed on naive CXCR3- CD8+ T cells from blood. As for subset: CD45RO-CCR7+CD27+CD95- naive CD8+ T cells lacking CXCR3 (TNR3-). These receptors were obtained from a human donor in good health. Some clones in this sample may be carry-over from other donors' samples.

V gene TRBV6-6 combines with J gene TRBJ2-7; TCRdb's D call, TRBD1, is unchecked because there is no DNA. This CDR3 region has 15 residues. The germline V gene has CDR1 MNHNY and CDR2 SVGAGI (reference sequence). This CDR3 reads CASSSPRDISYEQYF.

J is TRBJ2-1 and V is TRBV9; TCRdb indicates TRBD2, and absent DNA this call remains unverified. This CDR3 contains 16 residues. Germline CDR1 is SGDLS and CDR2 is YYNGEE. CDR3 sequence: CASSEGASSGGDEQFF. Looking up the rest from reference TRBV9 and TRBJ2-1 gives the full variable domain: DSGVTQTPKHLITATGQRVTLRCSPRSGDLSVYWYQQSLDQGLQFLIQYYNGEERAKGNILERFSAQQFPDLHSELNLSSLELGDSALYFCASSEGASSGGDEQFFGPGTRLTVL.

The V and J genes are TRBV19 and TRBJ2-6. CDR1 and CDR2 from the germline V gene are LNHDA and SQIVND (reference sequence). This CDR3 has 16 amino acids. The CDR3 spells CASSIGWISGANVLTF.

The chain carries TRBV3-1 and TRBJ1-4; TCRdb's D gene call, TRBD1, goes unchecked for lack of DNA. The CDR3 has 16 residues. Per germline, CDR1 LGHDT and CDR2 YNNKEL (reference sequence). CDR3 region: CASSQERGQGYEKLFF.

The V and J genes are TRBV15 and TRBJ2-5; TCRdb calls TRBD1, which cannot be checked without DNA. This CDR3 comprises 20 residues. CDR1 LNHNV and CDR2 YYDKDF come from the germline V gene (reference sequence). The CDR3: CASSRSFGDGRPGPQETQYF.

The J gene is TRBJ1-1, the V gene TRBV7-9. Germline CDR1 and CDR2: SEHNR and FQNEAQ (reference sequence). The CDR3 is 14 amino acids. This CDR3 reads CASSLVAGSTEAFF.

J is TRBJ2-2 and V is TRBV29-1. Per the germline V gene, CDR1 is SQVTM and CDR2 is ANQGSEA. This CDR3 contains 13 residues. The CDR3 reads CSVVVSNTGELFF.

The chain employs TRBV6-5 and TRBJ2-1; absent DNA, TCRdb's TRBD1 call cannot be checked. From germline, CDR1 is MNHEY and CDR2 SVGAGI. The CDR3 is 14 residues long. The CDR3 is CASSSPGPHYEQFF.

This rearrangement joins TRBV6-1 to TRBJ1-5; with no DNA, the TCRdb D assignment of TRBD1 cannot be verified. Germline lookup yields CDR1 MNHNS and CDR2 SASEGT. The CDR3 length is 16 residues. CDR3 loop: CASSRRGPRDNQPQHF.

This chain uses TRBV6-5 with TRBJ2-5; TCRdb selects TRBD2, and the lack of DNA leaves this call unchecked. The CDR3 has 15 amino acids. Looked up from germline, CDR1 is MNHEY and CDR2 is SVGAGI. This CDR3 is CASRVSGGIQETQYF.

This sequence joins TRBV14 and TRBJ2-1; TCRdb gives TRBD2 as the D gene, but with no DNA this cannot be confirmed. Per the germline V gene, CDR1 is SGHDN and CDR2 is FVKESK. The CDR3 length is 16 residues. The CDR3 spells CASSRGLAGVYNEQFF.

CDR3 residues: CASSKWTKTNTEAFF. The rearrangement joins TRBV2 to TRBJ1-1. In germline, CDR1 is SNHLY, CDR2 FYNNEI. The CDR3 is made up of 15 amino acids.

This rearrangement joins TRBV3-1 to TRBJ2-1; TCRdb selects TRBD2, and the lack of DNA leaves this call unchecked. Germline CDR1 and CDR2: LGHDT and YNNKEL (reference sequence). The CDR3 contains 17 residues. The CDR3 protein is CASTTGLAGATYNEQFF.

The rearrangement uses TRBV29-1 and TRBJ1-2; there is no DNA to check the TCRdb D call of TRBD1. CDR3 size: 15 residues. The V gene's germline CDR1 is SQVTM and CDR2 ANQGSEA. CDR3 region: CSVEQLDSANYGYTF.

J is TRBJ2-1 and V is TRBV20-1; the D call from TCRdb, TRBD2, cannot be confirmed without DNA. This CDR3 is 18 amino acids long. Germline CDR1 DFQATT, CDR2 SNEGSKA (reference sequence). CDR3 sequence reads: CSARDKEAGDRSYNEQFF.

This chain's CDR3 is CSARWGNQPQHF. The chain links TRBV20-1 to TRBJ1-5. The germline gives CDR1 DFQATT, CDR2 SNEGSKA (reference sequence). CDR3 length: 12 residues.

The chain is built from TRBV12-3 or TRBV12-4 and TRBJ2-5; TCRdb's D call, TRBD1, is unchecked because there is no DNA. There are 13 residues in the CDR3. This chain's CDR3 is CASRDTLAETQYF.

This chain uses TRBV28 with TRBJ1-2; the TCRdb call, TRBD1, lacks DNA for checking. Germline CDR1 reads MDHEN; CDR2 reads SYDVKM. The CDR3 consists of 15 residues. CDR3 protein: CASSSSDRGDYGYTF.

The chain is built from TRBV7-8 and TRBJ2-3; TCRdb's D call of TRBD2 is untestable without DNA. The germline gives CDR1 SGHVS, CDR2 FQNEAQ. The CDR3 has 20 amino acids. CDR3 residues: CASSLRQGLAGKPSTDTQYF. The variable domain in full, completed from reference TRBV7-8 and TRBJ2-3, reads GAGVSQSPRYKVAKRGQDVALRCDPISGHVSLFWYQQALGQGPEFLTYFQNEAQLDKSGLPSDRFFAERPEGSVSTLKIQRTQQEDSAVYLCASSLRQGLAGKPSTDTQYFGPGTRLTVL.

The CDR3 here is CASRLSGGQGYGYTF. The V call is TRBV5-1, the J call TRBJ1-2; TCRdb's D call of TRBD1 is untestable without DNA. Germline V gene sequence: CDR1 SGHRS, CDR2 YFSETQ. The CDR3 is 15 amino acids.

The gene calls are TRBV10-3 and TRBJ2-1; the TRBD2 assignment by TCRdb is unverifiable without DNA. The CDR3 is made up of 16 amino acids. Germline CDR1 and CDR2: ENHRY and SYGVKD. This CDR3 reads CAISEFSGGADNEQFF.

This sequence joins TRBV29-1 and TRBJ1-1; the TCRdb call, TRBD1, lacks DNA for checking. The length of the CDR3 is 12 residues. Germline V gene data show CDR1 as SQVTM and CDR2 as ANQGSEA. The CDR3 loop reads CSVPRQGTEAFF.

The chain combines TRBV3-1 with TRBJ2-1. CDR1 LGHDT and CDR2 YNNKEL come from the germline V gene (reference sequence). The CDR3 is made up of 12 amino acids. CDR3 sequence reads: CASSALRGEQFF.

This chain joins TRBV28 and TRBJ1-5; no DNA is available, so the TRBD1 call from TCRdb remains unchecked. The CDR3 is 14 amino acids. From germline, CDR1 is MDHEN and CDR2 SYDVKM. CDR3 protein: CASRMTGLGQPQHF.

J is TRBJ2-2 and V is TRBV7-9; TCRdb designates TRBD2, a call that cannot be tested without DNA. Germline V CDR1 and CDR2: SEHNR, FQNEAQ (reference sequence). CDR3 length: 15 amino acids. The CDR3 protein is CASSSGLAATGELFF.

The CDR3 sequence is CSVELTSGLREQFF. J is TRBJ2-1 and V is TRBV29-1; absent DNA, TCRdb's TRBD2 call cannot be checked. Germline V gene lookup returns CDR1 SQVTM and CDR2 ANQGSEA. The CDR3 runs 14 residues.

The J gene is TRBJ1-2, the V gene TRBV7-2; the D call of TRBD1 rests on TCRdb alone, since no DNA is present to check it. The CDR3 is 15 residues long. Germline CDR1 SGHTA, CDR2 FQGNSA. Here the CDR3 reads CASSPPRGVPDGYTF. Full variable domain (missing parts from reference TRBV7-2 and TRBJ1-2): GAGVSQSPSNKVTEKGKDVELRCDPISGHTALYWYRQSLGQGLEFLIYFQGNSAPDKSGLPSDRFSAERTGGSVSTLTIQRTQQEDSAVYLCASSPPRGVPDGYTFGSGTRLTVV.

The rearrangement links TRBV15 to TRBJ2-1; TCRdb picks TRBD2, but there is no DNA to check that call. There are 16 residues in the CDR3. Germline values: CDR1 LNHNV, CDR2 YYDKDF (reference sequence). The CDR3 sequence is CATSSNNGGRYNEQFF. Supplemented by reference TRBV15 and TRBJ2-1, the full variable domain reads DAMVIQNPRYQVTQFGKPVTLSCSQTLNHNVMYWYQQKSSQAPKLLFHYYDKDFNNEADTPDNFQSRRPNTSFCFLDIRSPGLGDTAMYLCATSSNNGGRYNEQFFGPGTRLTVL.

The rearrangement links TRBV7-9 to TRBJ2-7; TCRdb's D call, TRBD2, is unchecked because there is no DNA. The CDR3 is 16 residues long. CDR1 and CDR2 from the germline V gene are SEHNR and FQNEAQ (reference sequence). The chain's CDR3 is CASSPIGSGNTYEQYF.

The rearrangement links TRBV29-1 to TRBJ2-3; TCRdb calls TRBD1, which cannot be checked without DNA. The CDR3 is 13 residues long. Germline loops: CDR1 SQVTM, CDR2 ANQGSEA. The CDR3 sequence is CSVERLRGAGQYF.

This chain links TRBV28 with TRBJ2-1; the TCRdb call, TRBD1, lacks DNA for checking. Per the germline V gene, CDR1 is MDHEN and CDR2 is SYDVKM. The CDR3 sequence is 14 residues long. CDR3 amino acids: CASSRSGSYNEQFF.